Detailed here is one T cell receptor beta chain. This entry belongs to a study of technical replicates of blood from several donors. CDR3 length equals 16 residues. Trimming removed 1 base from V and 7 bases from J; junction bases left unmatched: 4. Germline lookup yields CDR1 LGHNA and CDR2 YNFKEQ. This table comes from immunoSEQ multiplex PCR, and its TCRdb copy is limited to in-frame clones, with some not included. This sample has tens of thousands of clones, with around 91% found just once. This receptor was identified in a human donor in good health. Some clones in this sample may be carry-over from other donors' samples. V gene TRBV4-2 combines with J gene TRBJ2-1; 13 bases map to TRBD2. The sequencing input was T cells isolated from PBMCs. The CDR3 region is CASSQGTSGSRNEQFF. The DNA of the CDR3 is TGTGCCAGCAGCCAAGGGACTAGCGGGAGTCGTAATGAGCAGTTCTTC.